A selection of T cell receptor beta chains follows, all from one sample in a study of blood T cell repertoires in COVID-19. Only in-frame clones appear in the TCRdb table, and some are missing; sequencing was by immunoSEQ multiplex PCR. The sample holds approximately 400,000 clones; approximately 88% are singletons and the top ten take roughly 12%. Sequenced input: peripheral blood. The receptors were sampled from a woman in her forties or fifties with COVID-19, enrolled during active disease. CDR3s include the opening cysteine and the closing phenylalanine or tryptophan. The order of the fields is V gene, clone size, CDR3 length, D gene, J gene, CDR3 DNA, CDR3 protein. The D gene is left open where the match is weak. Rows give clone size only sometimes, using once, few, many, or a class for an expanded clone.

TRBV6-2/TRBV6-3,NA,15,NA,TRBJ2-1,TGTGCCAGCAGTTACCCCCGATCCAGATACAATGAGCAGTTCTTC,CASSYPRSRYNEQFF
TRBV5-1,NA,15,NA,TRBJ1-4,TGCGCCAGCAGCTCTGGAGATGGAGGGGATGAAAAACTGTTTTTT,CASSSGDGGDEKLFF
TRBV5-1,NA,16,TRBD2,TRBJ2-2,TGCGCCAGCAAGACTAGCGGGGGGGCCGGGGCCGGGGAGCTGTTTTTT,CASKTSGGAGAGELFF
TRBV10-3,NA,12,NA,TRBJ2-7,TGTGCCATCAGTGAGTCGAGTTATGAGCAGTACTTC,CAISESSYEQYF
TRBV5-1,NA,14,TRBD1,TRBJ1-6,TGCGCCAGCAGCTTGGGAGACAGGGATTCACCCCTCCACTTT,CASSLGDRDSPLHF
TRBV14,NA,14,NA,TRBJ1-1,TGTGCCAGCAGCCCCAGTCGGGGGAGAACTGAAGCTTTCTTT,CASSPSRGRTEAFF
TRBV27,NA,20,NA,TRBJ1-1,TGTGCCAGCAGCAAAGGGTACTCTAGCTTGGGGGGAATCGAAGGCACTGAAGCTTTCTTT,CASSKGYSSLGGIEGTEAFF
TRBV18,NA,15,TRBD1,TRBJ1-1,TGTGCCAGCTCGCCTAACAGGGGAGAGAACACTGAAGCTTTCTTT,CASSPNRGENTEAFF
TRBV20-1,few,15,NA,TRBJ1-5,TGCAGTGCTAGTCAGAGAGGACAAAACAATCAGCCCCAGCATTTT,CSASQRGQNNQPQHF
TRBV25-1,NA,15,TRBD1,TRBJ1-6,TGTGCCAGCGGACAGGGGAGCTCCTATAATTCACCCCTCCACTTT,CASGQGSSYNSPLHF
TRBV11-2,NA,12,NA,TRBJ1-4,TGTGCCAGCAGCAGACAGCTTGAAAAACTGTTTTTT,CASSRQLEKLFF
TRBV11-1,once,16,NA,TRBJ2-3,TGTGCCAGCAGCTTAGCGTATGGGCTCCTCACAGATACGCAGTATTTT,CASSLAYGLLTDTQYF
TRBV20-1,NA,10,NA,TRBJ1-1,TGCAGTGTTAGGCGCACTGAAGCTTTCTTT,CSVRRTEAFF
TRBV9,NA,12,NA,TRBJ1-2,TGTGCCAGCAGCGGAGGGCCGGGAGGCTACACCTTC,CASSGGPGGYTF
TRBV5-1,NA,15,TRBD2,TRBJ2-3,TGCGCCAGCAGCTTACGGGGGGGCCAAGGAGATACGCAGTATTTT,CASSLRGGQGDTQYF
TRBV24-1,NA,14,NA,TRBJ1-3,TGTGCCACCAGTGCTGCAGGCTCTGGAAACACCATATATTTT,CATSAAGSGNTIYF
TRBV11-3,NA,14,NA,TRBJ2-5,TGTGCCAGCAGCTTAGCACAGTCAGGAGAGACCCAGTACTTC,CASSLAQSGETQYF
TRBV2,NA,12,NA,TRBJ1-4,TGTGCCAGCAGCGCGGGAAGTGAAAAACTGTTTTTT,CASSAGSEKLFF
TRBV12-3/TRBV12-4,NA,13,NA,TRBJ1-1,TGTGCCAGCAGTTTAACAGGATACGCTGAAGCTTTCTTT,CASSLTGYAEAFF
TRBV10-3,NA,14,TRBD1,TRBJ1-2,TGTGCCATCAGTGGGACAGGGGAGGACTATGGCTACACCTTC,CAISGTGEDYGYTF
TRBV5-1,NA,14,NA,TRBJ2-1,TGCGCCAGCAGCTTGGGCGGCGGGTACAATGAGCAGTTCTTC,CASSLGGGYNEQFF
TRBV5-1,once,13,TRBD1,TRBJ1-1,TGCGCCAGCAGCTTGGCCTCCCAGGGGGGAGCTTTCTTT,CASSLASQGGAFF
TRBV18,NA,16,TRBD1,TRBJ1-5,TGTGCCAGCTCACCAAGGGACAGGGGGAGCAATCAGCCCCAGCATTTT,CASSPRDRGSNQPQHF
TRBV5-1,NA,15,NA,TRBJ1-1,TGCGCCAGCAGCGACACCTCTCGACAGTGGACTGAAGCTTTCTTT,CASSDTSRQWTEAFF
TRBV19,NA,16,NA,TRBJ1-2,TGTGCCAGTAGTGTAACTCCAGGGAAAAGTAACTATGGCTACACCTTC,CASSVTPGKSNYGYTF
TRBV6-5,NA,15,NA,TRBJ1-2,TGTGCCAGCAGCCGCGGAGGCAGGATGATCTCTGGCTACACCTTC,CASSRGGRMISGYTF
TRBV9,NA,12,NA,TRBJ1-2,TGTGCCAGCAGCGGAGGTAACTATGGCTACACCTTC,CASSGGNYGYTF
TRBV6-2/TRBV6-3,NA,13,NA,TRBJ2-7,TGTGCCAGCAGCAACACCCGGGTGGGCGAGCAGTACTTC,CASSNTRVGEQYF